This entry is about one TCR beta chain. Its target is not known. The sample belongs to a study of radiation and T cells in renal cell carcinoma. Study outcomes and limitations: Top 100 clonotypes averaged about 54% in irradiated versus about 43% in nephrectomy-only tumors.

Stated treatment: treatment-naive control, cytoreductive nephrectomy. Repertoires were generated with immunoSEQ multiplex PCR, while TCRdb's copy carries only in-frame clones and drops some. The table includes 5,500 to 6,000 clones, about two thirds detected once. CDR3 length: 15 amino acids. V lost 5 bases, J lost 2 bases, and 16 bases lay in between. The V gene's germline CDR1 is SGHAT and CDR2 FQNNGV. V is TRBV11-2 and J is TRBJ2-7, with D unresolved. The sequenced sample was tumor tissue, obtained from a patient whose treatment was nephrectomy without radiotherapy. The sequence came from a human donor with renal cell carcinoma. CDR3 in DNA: TGTGCCAGCAGCCCCAACAGTGGGCAGACCTACGAGCAGTACTTC. It is translated as CASSPNSGQTYEQYF.